This T cell receptor beta chain was found in a study of shared clonotypes between healthy human individuals. Study in general: Serving as donors were a couple of women and three men, whose ages spanned 18 to 49.

In regard to this clone: Its antigen is currently unknown.

There are 21 residues in the CDR3. Profiling relied on immunoSEQ multiplex PCR, and the TCRdb table lists in-frame clones only, not all of them. The sample lists about 980,000 clones, approximately 76% occurring once. Study-level points and caveats: Clonotype sharing among donors, it was expected, would be affected by sequencing depth.

J is TRBJ1-4 and V is TRBV21-1; the table assigns TRBD1, which was not confirmed against the DNA. TRBV21-1 is termed a pseudogene. Sequenced input: memory CD4+ T cells sorted from blood. As for subset: CD45RA-negative fraction. This sequence originates from a man between 18 and 29 years old in good health. The CDR3 protein is CASSNRDRGPGLDFANEKLFF. CDR3 bases: TGTGCCAGCAGCAACCGGGACAGGGGACCGGGCCTCGACTTCGCTAATGAAAAACTGTTTTTT.